One sample yielded the 23 T cell receptor beta chains listed below, sequenced in a study of patients and donors after allogeneic stem cell transplantation (dated by TCRdb to between 2020 and 2021). Library method: RT-PCR. The run used a NextSeq 550. TCRdb reanalyzed the raw reads on its own, using fastp at Q25 for trimming and MiXCR for clone calling, and kept in-frame beta chains. For every CDR3 protein sequence, its rows merge into one entry that carries the most common genes and DNA. The sample table shows roughly 41,000 distinct CDR3 sequences, and about 31% are seen once. The ten largest account for roughly 78% of the sample. What was sequenced was blood, either unsorted or a sorted T cell fraction (not recorded which). These TCRs come from a human donor who was either an allogeneic HSCT recipient or a stem cell or donor lymphocyte infusion donor (not recorded which). It is not recorded whose cells these are; they may come from a transplant donor.

The sample holds a few counts of this clonotype. The chain joins TRBV6-5 to TRBJ2-3, with 10 bases that match TRBD2. The CDR3 loop spans 16 amino acids. V lost 2 bases and J lost 3; bases outside the gene matches: 5. Germline V lookup: CDR1 MNHEY, CDR2 SVGAGI. The CDR3 region is CASSYGGLASTDTQYF. In nucleotides, the CDR3 is TGTGCCAGCAGTTACGGGGGACTAGCGTCGACAGATACGCAGTATTTT.

The genes are TRBV4-3 and TRBJ2-1, with D possibly being TRBD2 (6 bases). V lost 2 bases, J lost 7 bases, and 24 bases lay in between. Germline V gene sequence: CDR1 LGHNA, CDR2 YSLEER. The CDR3 covers 18 residues. CDR3 residues: CASSQNNGRTMIWNEQFF. DNA for the CDR3: TGCGCCAGCAGCCAAAATAACGGCAGGACTATGATTTGGAATGAGCAGTTCTTC.

This clonotype was found many times. V is TRBV12-3 or TRBV12-4 and J is TRBJ2-1; 10 nucleotides align to TRBD2. Trimming removed 5 bases from V and 4 bases from J; junction bases left unmatched: 17. The CDR3 is 19 amino acids. The DNA for the CDR3 is TGTGCCAGCAGTCCCCGAGTTGGAGCGGGAGGGAAGGGTTACAATGAGCAGTTCTTC. It is translated as CASSPRVGAGGKGYNEQFF.

The DNA of the CDR3 is TGCAGTGCCATCATACACAGGGCGGAGCAGTTCTTC. This sequence encodes CSAIIHRAEQFF. The genes are TRBV20-1 and TRBJ2-1, with D tentatively TRBD1 (6 bases). From germline, CDR1 is DFQATT and CDR2 SNEGSKA (reference sequence). The CDR3 has 12 residues. Trimming cost V 6 bases and J 10 bases, with 16 bases left between them.

This clonotype was picked up a small number of times. V usage is TRBV5-1 and J usage is TRBJ1-1; 7 positions agree with TRBD1. This CDR3 has 14 residues. The J segment lost 10 bases and the V segment lost 3 bases, leaving 12 bases of the junction unmatched. The germline gives CDR1 SGHRS, CDR2 YFSETQ. The CDR3 DNA reads TGCGCCAGCAGCTCCTCAGGGGGAACGGAGAGAGCTTTCTTT. As protein: CASSSSGGTERAFF.

The V gene is TRBV20-1, the J gene TRBJ2-7; 10 positions match TRBD2. J was trimmed by 2 bases and V by 5 bases; bases with no gene match: 6. The CDR3 sequence is 14 residues long. The germline V gene has CDR1 DFQATT and CDR2 SNEGSKA (reference sequence). The CDR3 sequence: CSAPIAGGPYEQYF. The CDR3 coding sequence is TGCAGTGCTCCTATAGCGGGAGGCCCCTACGAGCAGTACTTC.

This clonotype was counted many times. The chain is built from TRBV3-1 and TRBJ1-1, with D perhaps TRBD1 (6 bases). V dropped 1 base and J dropped 0 bases, with 15 bases sitting between them. Germline CDR1 LGHDT, CDR2 YNNKEL (reference sequence). This CDR3 is 17 amino acids long. CDR3 coding DNA: TGTGCCAGCAGCCAAGTCAGCAGGACAGCAATGAACACTGAAGCTTTCTTT. Translated, it gives CASSQVSRTAMNTEAFF.

V is TRBV7-6 and J is TRBJ1-2; D gene unclear. Trimming pared 3 bases from V and 2 bases from J, leaving 7 bases between. Looked up from germline, CDR1 is SGHVS and CDR2 is FNYEAQ. This CDR3 comprises 13 residues. CDR3 in DNA: TGTGCCAGCAGCTTCGGGGTCAACTATGGCTACACCTTC. Translation: CASSFGVNYGYTF.

This clonotype occurred a few times. This chain links TRBV12-3 or TRBV12-4 with TRBJ1-1; no clear D gene. V dropped 0 bases and J dropped 3 bases, with 5 bases sitting between them. The CDR3 sequence is 13 residues long. The CDR3 loop reads CASSLAKYTEAFF. The DNA of the CDR3 is TGTGCCAGCAGTTTAGCGAAGTACACTGAAGCTTTCTTT.

V gene TRBV7-9 combines with J gene TRBJ2-3; the D is unclear. With 5 bases removed from V and 0 bases from J, the gap between germline ends came to 9 bases. This CDR3 is built from 14 residues. Germline CDR1 reads SEHNR; CDR2 reads FQNEAQ (reference sequence). The CDR3: CASSTPLSTDTQYF. The CDR3 DNA reads as TGTGCCAGCAGCACCCCGCTTAGCACAGATACGCAGTATTTT.

The chain combines TRBV28 with TRBJ1-6; possibly TRBD1 for D (6 bases). Germline lookup yields CDR1 MDHEN and CDR2 SYDVKM. V was pared by 7 bases and J by 6 bases, with 16 bases between. This CDR3 is 15 amino acids long. The CDR3 region is CASTPTGNGNSPLHF. CDR3 bases: TGTGCCAGCACCCCAACAGGGAATGGTAATTCACCCCTCCACTTT.

V gene TRBV12-3 or TRBV12-4 combines with J gene TRBJ1-5; D ambiguous. CDR3 length: 12 residues. V lost 4 bases and J lost 4, with 5 bases in between. The CDR3 sequence: CASSSNNQPQHF. The CDR3 DNA follows: TGTGCCAGCAGTTCTAATAATCAGCCCCAGCATTTT.

The chain combines TRBV6-5 with TRBJ1-1, with D perhaps matching TRBD1 (5 bases). Per the germline V gene, CDR1 is MNHEY and CDR2 is SVGAGI. The CDR3 totals 15 residues. V was shortened by 6 bases and J by 4 bases, with 18 bases between the two germline ends. The CDR3 bases are TGTGCCAGCAGATTCAGGTCCCGGGGGATCACTGAAGCTTTCTTT. Its protein product is CASRFRSRGITEAFF.

There are a few counts of this clonotype. The chain is built from TRBV12-3 or TRBV12-4 and TRBJ2-3; 8 bases align to TRBD1. The CDR3 runs to 20 residues. The V and J ends lost 5 bases and 0 bases, in that order; junction bases with no gene match: 19. The CDR3 region is CASSPRRTGIRIQSTDTQYF. CDR3 DNA: TGTGCCAGCAGTCCCCGCCGGACAGGGATAAGGATACAGAGCACAGATACGCAGTATTTT.

The V call is TRBV28, the J call TRBJ2-7, with D unclear. Deletions cut 2 bases from V and 2 bases from J, with 1 base between. The CDR3 consists of 11 residues. Germline CDR1 MDHEN, CDR2 SYDVKM. The CDR3 loop reads CASSLPYEQYF. CDR3 bases: TGTGCCAGCAGTTTACCCTACGAGCAGTACTTC.

The rearrangement uses TRBV3-1 and TRBJ1-5; unclear D gene. V lost 0 bases and J lost 0, with 6 bases in between. CDR1 is LGHDT and CDR2 is YNNKEL in the germline V gene (reference sequence). The CDR3 consists of 15 residues. The CDR3 is CASSQDRYSNQPQHF. The CDR3 region has the DNA TGTGCCAGCAGCCAAGACCGGTATAGCAATCAGCCCCAGCATTTT.

This clonotype was counted between two and nine times. The CDR3 protein is CASSSPGLVNNEQFF. In nucleotides, the CDR3 is TGTGCCAGCAGCTCTCCGGGACTGGTGAACAATGAGCAGTTCTTC. The chain carries TRBV7-9 and TRBJ2-1; TRBD2 is a possible D gene (6 bases). V was shortened by 4 bases and J by 5 bases, with 15 bases between the two germline ends. Looked up from germline, CDR1 is SEHNR and CDR2 is FQNEAQ (reference sequence). The CDR3 is made up of 15 amino acids.

V gene TRBV20-1 combines with J gene TRBJ2-3; perhaps TRBD2 as D (6 bases). CDR1 DFQATT and CDR2 SNEGSKA come from the germline V gene (reference sequence). This CDR3 spans 14 amino acids. Between the trimmed V and J ends, which lost 5 bases and 1 base, there was a span of 13 bases. The DNA of the CDR3 is TGCAGTGCTCCGACTAGTCACGGCACAGATACGCAGTATTTT. Protein: CSAPTSHGTDTQYF.

This clonotype was observed many times. The chain uses TRBV4-3 and TRBJ1-1, with a weak D call TRBD1 (6 bases). V lost 0 bases to trimming and J lost 1 base, with 12 bases between them. Germline V CDR1 and CDR2: LGHNA, YSLEER. The CDR3 length is 16 residues. The CDR3 region has the DNA TGCGCCAGCAGCCAAGAACACAGGGCAGCGAACACTGAAGCTTTCTTT. Its translation: CASSQEHRAANTEAFF.

This clonotype was seen a few times. The rearrangement links TRBV5-1 to TRBJ2-7; TRBD2 might be the D (6 bases). CDR1 and CDR2 from the germline V gene are SGHRS and YFSETQ. This CDR3 contains 14 residues. Trimming took 2 bases from V and 3 from J, leaving 12 bases between them. The CDR3 region has the DNA TGCGCCAGCAGCTTTCGACTAGTAGGCTACGAGCAGTACTTC. It is translated as CASSFRLVGYEQYF.

The rearrangement joins TRBV29-1 to TRBJ2-7; TRBD2 matches at 7 bases. The V segment lost 4 bases and the J segment 3 bases; nucleotides outside the gene matches: 9. The CDR3 has 14 residues. Germline V CDR1 and CDR2: SQVTM, ANQGSEA. For the CDR3, the DNA is TGCAGCGTTGTGAGCGGGACCCCGTACTACGAGCAGTACTTC. It translates to CSVVSGTPYYEQYF.

This clonotype was seen a few times. This sequence joins TRBV6-4 and TRBJ1-1; D unresolved. The length of the CDR3 is 13 residues. The V end was cut by 2 bases, the J end by 1 base, with 5 bases between. From germline, CDR1 is MRHNA and CDR2 SNTAGT. The CDR3 DNA reads as TGTGCCAGCAGTGACAGAGAGAACACTGAAGCTTTCTTT. This encodes CASSDRENTEAFF.

This clonotype was counted ten times or more. The chain combines TRBV7-2 with TRBJ1-4; D may be TRBD1 (6 bases). The CDR3 is made up of 15 amino acids. Germline V lookup: CDR1 SGHTA, CDR2 FQGNSA. Deletions cut 2 bases from V and 3 bases from J, with 10 bases between. The CDR3 nucleotides read TGTGCCAGCAGCTTAACAGGGACGCCTAATGAAAAACTGTTTTTT. Its translation: CASSLTGTPNEKLFF.